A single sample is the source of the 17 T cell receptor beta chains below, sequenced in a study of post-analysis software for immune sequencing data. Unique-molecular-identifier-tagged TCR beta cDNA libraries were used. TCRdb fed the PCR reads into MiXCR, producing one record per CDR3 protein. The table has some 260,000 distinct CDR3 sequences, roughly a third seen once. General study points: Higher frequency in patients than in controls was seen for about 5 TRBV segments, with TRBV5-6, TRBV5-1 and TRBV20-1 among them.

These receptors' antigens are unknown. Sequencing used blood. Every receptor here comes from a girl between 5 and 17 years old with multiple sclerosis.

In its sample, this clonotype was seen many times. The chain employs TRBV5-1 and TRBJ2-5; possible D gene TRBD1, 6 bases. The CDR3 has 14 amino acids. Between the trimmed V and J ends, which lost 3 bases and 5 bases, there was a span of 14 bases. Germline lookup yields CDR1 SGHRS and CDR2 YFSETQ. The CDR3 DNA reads TGCGCCAGCAGCTCTAGCCAGGGGTGGGAGACCCAGTACTTC. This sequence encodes CASSSSQGWETQYF.

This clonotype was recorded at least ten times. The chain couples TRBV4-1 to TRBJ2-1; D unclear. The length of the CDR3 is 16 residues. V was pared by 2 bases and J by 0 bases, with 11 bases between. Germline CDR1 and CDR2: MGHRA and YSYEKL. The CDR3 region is CASSQQDGNSYNEQFF. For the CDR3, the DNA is TGCGCCAGCAGCCAACAGGACGGAAACTCCTACAATGAGCAGTTCTTC.

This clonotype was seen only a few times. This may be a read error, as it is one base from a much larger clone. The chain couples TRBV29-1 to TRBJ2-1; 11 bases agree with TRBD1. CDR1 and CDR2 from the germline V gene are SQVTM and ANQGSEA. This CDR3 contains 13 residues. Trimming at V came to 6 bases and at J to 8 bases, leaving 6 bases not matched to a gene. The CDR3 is CSVVGQGGHEQFF. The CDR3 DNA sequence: TGCAGCGTCGTGGGACAGGGGGGCCATGAGCAGTTCTTC.

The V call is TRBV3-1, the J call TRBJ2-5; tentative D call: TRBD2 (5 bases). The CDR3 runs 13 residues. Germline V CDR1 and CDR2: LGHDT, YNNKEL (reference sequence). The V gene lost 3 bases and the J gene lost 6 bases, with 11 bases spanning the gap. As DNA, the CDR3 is TGTGCCAGCAGCCATTCCGGGGTAAAGACCCAGTACTTC. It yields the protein CASSHSGVKTQYF.

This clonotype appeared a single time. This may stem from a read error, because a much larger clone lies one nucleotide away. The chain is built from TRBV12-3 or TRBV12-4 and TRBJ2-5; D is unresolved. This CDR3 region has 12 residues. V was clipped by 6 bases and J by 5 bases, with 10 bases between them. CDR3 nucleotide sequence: TGTGCCAGCAGGGGCCGGCGGGAGACCCAGTACTTC. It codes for CASRGRRETQYF.

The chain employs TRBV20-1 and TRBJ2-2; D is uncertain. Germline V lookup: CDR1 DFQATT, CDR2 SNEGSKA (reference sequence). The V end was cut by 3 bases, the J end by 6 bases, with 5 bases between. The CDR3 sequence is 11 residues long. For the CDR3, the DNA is TGCAGTGCTAGTAATGCCGGGGAGCTGTTTTTT. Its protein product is CSASNAGELFF.

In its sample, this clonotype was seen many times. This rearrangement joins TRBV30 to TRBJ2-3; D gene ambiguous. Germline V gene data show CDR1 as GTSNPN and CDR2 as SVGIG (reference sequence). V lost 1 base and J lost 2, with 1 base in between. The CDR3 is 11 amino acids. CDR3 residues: CAWSDTDTQYF. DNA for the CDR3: TGTGCCTGGAGTGACACAGATACGCAGTATTTT.

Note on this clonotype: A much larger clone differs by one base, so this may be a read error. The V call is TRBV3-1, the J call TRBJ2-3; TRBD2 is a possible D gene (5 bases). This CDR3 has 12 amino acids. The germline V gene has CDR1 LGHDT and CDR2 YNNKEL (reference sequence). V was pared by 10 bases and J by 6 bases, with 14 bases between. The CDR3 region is CANRERGDTQYF. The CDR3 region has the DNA TGTGCCAACAGAGAACGGGGTGATACGCAGTATTTT.

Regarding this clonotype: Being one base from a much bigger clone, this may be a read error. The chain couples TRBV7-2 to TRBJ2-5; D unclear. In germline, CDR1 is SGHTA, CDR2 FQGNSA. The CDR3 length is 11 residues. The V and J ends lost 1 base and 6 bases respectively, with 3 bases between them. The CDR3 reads CASSLVQTQYF. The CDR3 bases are TGTGCCAGCAGCTTAGTCCAGACCCAGTACTTC.

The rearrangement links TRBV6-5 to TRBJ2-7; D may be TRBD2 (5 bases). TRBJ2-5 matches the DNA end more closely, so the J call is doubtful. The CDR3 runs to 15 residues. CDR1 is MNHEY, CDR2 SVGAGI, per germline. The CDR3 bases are TGTGCCAGCAGTCGGTCGGGGTTGGGAGAGGAGACCCAGTACTTC. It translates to CASSRSGLGEETQYF.

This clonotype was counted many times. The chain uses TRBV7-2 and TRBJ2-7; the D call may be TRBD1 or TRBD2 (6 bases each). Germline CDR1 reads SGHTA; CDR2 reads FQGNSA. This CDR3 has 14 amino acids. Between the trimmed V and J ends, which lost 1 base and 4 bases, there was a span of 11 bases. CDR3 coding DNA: TGTGCCAGCAGCTTAGGAAGGGGGAGGTACGAGCAGTACTTC. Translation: CASSLGRGRYEQYF.

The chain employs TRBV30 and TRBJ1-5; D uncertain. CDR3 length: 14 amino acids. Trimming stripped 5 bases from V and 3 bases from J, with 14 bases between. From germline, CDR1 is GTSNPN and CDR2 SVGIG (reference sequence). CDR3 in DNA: TGTGCCTGGGGATACCTGGACCTCAATCAGCCCCAGCATTTT. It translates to CAWGYLDLNQPQHF.

This chain's CDR3 is CASSPRTSGSEQYF. CDR3 bases: TGTGCCAGCAGCCCAAGGACTAGCGGGTCCGAGCAGTACTTC. J is TRBJ2-7 and V is TRBV7-9; 11 bases match TRBD2. This CDR3 comprises 14 residues. Trimming at V came to 5 bases and at J to 6 bases, leaving 6 bases not matched to a gene. Germline V CDR1 and CDR2: SEHNR, FQNEAQ (reference sequence).

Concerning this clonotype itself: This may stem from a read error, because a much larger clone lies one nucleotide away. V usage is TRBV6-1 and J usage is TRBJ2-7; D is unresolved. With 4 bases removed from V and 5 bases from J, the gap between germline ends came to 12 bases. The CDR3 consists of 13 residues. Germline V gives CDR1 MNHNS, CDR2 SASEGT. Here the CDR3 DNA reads TGTGCCAGCAGTGTAACCGTTCTCAACGAGCAGTACTTC. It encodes CASSVTVLNEQYF.

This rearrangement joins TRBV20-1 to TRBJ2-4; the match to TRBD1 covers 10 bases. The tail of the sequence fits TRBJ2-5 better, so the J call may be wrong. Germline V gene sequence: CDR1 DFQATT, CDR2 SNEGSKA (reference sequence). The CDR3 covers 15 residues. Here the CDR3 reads CSAPDRGRLEGTQYF. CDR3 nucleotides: TGCAGTGCTCCAGACAGGGGGCGACTAGAAGGGACCCAGTACTTC.

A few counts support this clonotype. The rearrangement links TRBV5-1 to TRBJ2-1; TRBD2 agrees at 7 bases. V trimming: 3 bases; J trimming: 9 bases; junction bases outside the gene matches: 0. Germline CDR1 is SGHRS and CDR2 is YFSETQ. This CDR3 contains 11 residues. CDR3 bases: TGCGCCAGCAGCTGGGAGGGTGAGCAGTTCTTC. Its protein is CASSWEGEQFF. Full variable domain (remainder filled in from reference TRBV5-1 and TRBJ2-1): KAGVTQTPRYLIKTRGQQVTLSCSPISGHRSVSWYQQTPGQGLQFLFEYFSETQRNKGNFPGRFSGRQFSNSRSEMNVSTLELGDSALYLCASSWEGEQFFGPGTRLTVL.

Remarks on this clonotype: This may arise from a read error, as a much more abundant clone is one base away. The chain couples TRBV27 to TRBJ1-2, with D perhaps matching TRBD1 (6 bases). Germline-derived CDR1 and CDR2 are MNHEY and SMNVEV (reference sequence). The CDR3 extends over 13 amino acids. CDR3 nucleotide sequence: TGTGTCAGCAGCTTGGGGGGCGACTATGGCTACACCTTC. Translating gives CVSSLGGDYGYTF.